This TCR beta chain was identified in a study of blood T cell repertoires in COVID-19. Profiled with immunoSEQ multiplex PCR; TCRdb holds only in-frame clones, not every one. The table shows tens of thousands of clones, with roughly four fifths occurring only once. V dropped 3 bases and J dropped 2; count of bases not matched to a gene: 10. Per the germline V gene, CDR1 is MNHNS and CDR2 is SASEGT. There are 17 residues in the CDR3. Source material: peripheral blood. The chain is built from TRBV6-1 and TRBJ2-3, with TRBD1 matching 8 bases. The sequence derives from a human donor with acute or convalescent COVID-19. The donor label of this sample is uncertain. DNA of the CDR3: TGTGCCAGCAGTGATTTTGGACAGGGCAGGCTCACAGATACGCAGTATTTT. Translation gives CASSDFGQGRLTDTQYF.